The clone carrying this T cell receptor beta chain was observed a handful of times. The sample belongs to a study of identical twins. Via MiXCR, TCRdb re-called the 5' RACE reads, giving one row per CDR3 protein. The sample has roughly 720,000 distinct CDR3 sequences, approximately 18% seen once. The CDR3 contains 18 residues. Germline CDR1 is DFQATT and CDR2 is SNEGSKA (reference sequence). Trimming at V came to 6 bases and at J to 0 bases, leaving 13 bases not matched to a gene. This same sample was also part of a study on T cells expressing NK-cell markers. From that paper: Researchers report these clonotypes also headed the CD3+CD56-NKG2C+ fraction in a handful of donors.

The chain employs TRBV20-1 and TRBJ2-3; 12 bases agree with TRBD2. The specimen was PBMCs. The clonotype originates from a woman under 30 in good health. CDR3 residues: CSATTSGRGGGSTDTQYF. The CDR3 DNA follows: TGCAGTGCCACGACTAGCGGGAGAGGGGGGGGGAGCACAGATACGCAGTATTTT.